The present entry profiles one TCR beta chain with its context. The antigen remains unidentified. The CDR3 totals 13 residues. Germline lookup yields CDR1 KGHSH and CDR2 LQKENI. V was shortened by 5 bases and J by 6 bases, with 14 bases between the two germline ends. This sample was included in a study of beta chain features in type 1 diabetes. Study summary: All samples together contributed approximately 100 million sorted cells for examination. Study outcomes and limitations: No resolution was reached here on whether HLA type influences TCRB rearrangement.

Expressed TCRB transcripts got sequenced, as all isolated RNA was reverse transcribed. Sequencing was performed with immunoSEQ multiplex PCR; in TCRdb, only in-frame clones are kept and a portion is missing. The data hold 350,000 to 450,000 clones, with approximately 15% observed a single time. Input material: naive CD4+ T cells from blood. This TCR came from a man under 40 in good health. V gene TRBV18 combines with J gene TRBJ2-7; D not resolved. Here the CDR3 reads CASSNDKGSEQYF. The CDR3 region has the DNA TGTGCCAGCTCAAATGACAAGGGCTCCGAGCAGTACTTC.